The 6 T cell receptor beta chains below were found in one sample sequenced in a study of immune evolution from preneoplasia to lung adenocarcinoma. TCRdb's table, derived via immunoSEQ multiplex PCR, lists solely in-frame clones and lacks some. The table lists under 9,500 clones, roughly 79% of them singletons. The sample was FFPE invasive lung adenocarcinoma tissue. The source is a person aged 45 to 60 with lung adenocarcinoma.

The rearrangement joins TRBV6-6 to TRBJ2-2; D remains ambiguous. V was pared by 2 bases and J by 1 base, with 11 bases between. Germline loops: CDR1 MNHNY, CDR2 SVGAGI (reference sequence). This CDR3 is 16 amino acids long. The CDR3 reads CASSYAVALNTGELFF. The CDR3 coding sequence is TGTGCCAGCAGTTACGCGGTAGCTTTGAACACCGGGGAGCTGTTTTTT.

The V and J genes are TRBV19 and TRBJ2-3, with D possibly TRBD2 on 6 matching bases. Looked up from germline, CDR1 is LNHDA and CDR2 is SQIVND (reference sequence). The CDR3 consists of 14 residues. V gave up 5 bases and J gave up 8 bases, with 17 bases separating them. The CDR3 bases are TGTGCCAGTAGTTCCCACTCTAGCGAGGGTACGCAGTATTTT. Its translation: CASSSHSSEGTQYF.

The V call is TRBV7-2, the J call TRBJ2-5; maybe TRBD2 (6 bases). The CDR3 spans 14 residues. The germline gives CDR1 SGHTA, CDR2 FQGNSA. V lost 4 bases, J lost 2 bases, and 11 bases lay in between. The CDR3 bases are TGTGCCAGCAGCTCCGTCGGGACTCAAGAGACCCAGTACTTC. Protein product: CASSSVGTQETQYF.

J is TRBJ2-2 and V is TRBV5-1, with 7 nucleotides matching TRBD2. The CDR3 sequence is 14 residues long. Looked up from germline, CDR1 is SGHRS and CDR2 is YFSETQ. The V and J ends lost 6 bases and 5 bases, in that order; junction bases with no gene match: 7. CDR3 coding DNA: TGCGCCAGCATGAGCGGGGAGTCGACCGGGGAGCTGTTTTTT. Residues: CASMSGESTGELFF.

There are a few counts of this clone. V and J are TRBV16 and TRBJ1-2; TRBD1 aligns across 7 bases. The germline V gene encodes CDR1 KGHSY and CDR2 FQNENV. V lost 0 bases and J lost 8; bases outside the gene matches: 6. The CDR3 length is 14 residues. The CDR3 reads CASSQSVTGVGYTF. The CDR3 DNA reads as TGTGCCAGCAGCCAATCGGTCACAGGGGTAGGCTACACCTTC.

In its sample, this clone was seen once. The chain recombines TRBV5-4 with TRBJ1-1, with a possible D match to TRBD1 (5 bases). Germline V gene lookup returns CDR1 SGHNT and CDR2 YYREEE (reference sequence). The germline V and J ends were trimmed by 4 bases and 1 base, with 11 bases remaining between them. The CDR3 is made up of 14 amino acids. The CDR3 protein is CASSRLTGNTEAFF. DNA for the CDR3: TGTGCCAGCAGCCGTTTAACAGGGAACACTGAAGCTTTCTTT.